Below are 7 T cell receptor beta chains sequenced from a single sample in a study of regulatory T cells in long-lasting Graves disease. Stated time point: newly diagnosed GD, antithyroid drugs for less than 3 months. PBMCs were the source of the RNA used for TCR sequencing. Arm-PCR with iRepertoire HTBI primers amplified the CDR3 regions for these TCR beta libraries. TCRdb re-analysed the multiplex PCR reads in MiXCR, keeping a single row per CDR3 protein. Here the sample spans about 420,000 distinct CDR3 sequences, roughly 17% being singletons. These data also featured in a second study, about T cells in Graves' hyperthyroidism and ophthalmopathy.

Material: peripheral blood mononuclear cells (PBMCs), obtained at new diagnosis, from a patient treated with antithyroid drugs. Every receptor here comes from a woman under 30 with Graves disease.

This clonotype was detected ten times or more. The chain couples TRBV28 to TRBJ2-1, with 8 bases lining up with TRBD2. The CDR3 consists of 15 residues. The V and J ends lost 3 bases and 15 bases, in that order; junction bases with no gene match: 16. Germline lookup yields CDR1 MDHEN and CDR2 SYDVKM. DNA of the CDR3: TGTGCCAGCAGTTTGGGGGGGATAGCAAGCGGGAGCTCGTTCTTC. It codes for CASSLGGIASGSSFF.

Here the CDR3 DNA reads TGCAGTGCTAGGTTGGGCTATGGCTACACCTTC. Protein: CSARLGYGYTF. V usage is TRBV20-1 and J usage is TRBJ1-2; D is unclear. Germline V gene data show CDR1 as DFQATT and CDR2 as SNEGSKA (reference sequence). V was pared by 3 bases and J by 4 bases, with 6 bases between. The CDR3 runs to 11 residues.

This clonotype was detected ten times or more. The CDR3 spells CASSQFKGVFNGYTF. CDR3 DNA sequence: TGTGCCAGCAGCCAGTTCAAGGGAGTATTCAATGGCTACACCTTC. The chain joins TRBV3-1 to TRBJ1-2; no clear D. The CDR3 spans 15 residues. Germline lookup yields CDR1 LGHDT and CDR2 YNNKEL (reference sequence). Deletions cut 3 bases from V and 6 bases from J, with 17 bases between. The entire variable domain, with the rest obtained from reference TRBV3-1 and TRBJ1-2, is as follows: DTAVSQTPKYLVTQMGNDKSIKCEQNLGHDTMYWYKQDSKKFLKIMFSYNNKELIINETVPNRFSPKSPDKAHLNLHINSLELGDSAVYFCASSQFKGVFNGYTFGSGTRLTVV.

The V gene is TRBV20-1, the J gene TRBJ2-5, with a weak D call TRBD2 (6 bases). Germline CDR1 is DFQATT and CDR2 is SNEGSKA (reference sequence). CDR3 length: 13 amino acids. The germline V and J ends were trimmed by 4 bases and 11 bases, with 20 bases remaining between them. Written as DNA, the CDR3 is TGCAGTGCTACGCGGGATAGGGTAACTGAGCAGTACTTC. Protein sequence: CSATRDRVTEQYF.

The CDR3 coding sequence is TGTGCCAGCAGTTACGGGGGGGGCCAAGCCTCTGGAAACACCATATATTTT. Its protein is CASSYGGGQASGNTIYF. This chain connects TRBV6-5 to TRBJ1-3; tentatively, D is TRBD1 (6 bases). V was trimmed by 2 bases and J by 0 bases, leaving 14 bases between them. This CDR3 region has 17 residues. The germline V gene encodes CDR1 MNHEY and CDR2 SVGAGI.

This clonotype was seen a few times. Here the CDR3 DNA reads TGCGCCAGCAGCCCCCAGGAAGGGCAAAATTCACCCCTCCACTTT. Protein: CASSPQEGQNSPLHF. The gene calls are TRBV5-1 and TRBJ1-6, with D hard to call. Germline V CDR1 and CDR2: SGHRS, YFSETQ. Trimming left V 4 bases short and J 7 bases short, with 15 bases between. The CDR3 has 15 residues.

The chain recombines TRBV2 with TRBJ2-3, with a tentative D call TRBD2 (6 bases). From germline, CDR1 is SNHLY and CDR2 FYNNEI. This CDR3 region has 14 residues. Trimming shortened V by 6 bases and J by 3 bases, and 13 bases separated the two germline ends. CDR3 protein: CASSRLGPTDTQYF. CDR3 DNA: TGTGCCAGCAGCAGACTAGGGCCGACAGATACGCAGTATTTT.